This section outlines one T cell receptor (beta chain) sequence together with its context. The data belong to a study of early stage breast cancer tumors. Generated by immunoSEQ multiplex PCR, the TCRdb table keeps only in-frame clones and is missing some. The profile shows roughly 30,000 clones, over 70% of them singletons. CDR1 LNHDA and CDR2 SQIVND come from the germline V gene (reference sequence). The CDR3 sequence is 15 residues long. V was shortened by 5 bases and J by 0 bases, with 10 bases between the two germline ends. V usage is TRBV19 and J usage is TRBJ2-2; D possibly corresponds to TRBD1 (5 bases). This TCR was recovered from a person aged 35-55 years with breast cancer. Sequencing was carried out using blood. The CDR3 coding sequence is TGTGCCAGTAGTGGGGCTTGGGCGAACACCGGGGAGCTGTTTTTT. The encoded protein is CASSGAWANTGELFF.